The rows below give T cell receptor beta chains drawn from one sample of a study of blood T cell repertoires in COVID-19. Clones were read by immunoSEQ multiplex PCR, and TCRdb kept only the in-frame ones, dropping some. The sample has 70,000 to 90,000 clones; 86% are singletons. The sequencing sample was made of peripheral blood. The receptors shown here come from a man in his fifties or sixties with acute or convalescent COVID-19. Each CDR3 is given with its conserved first and last residue. D genes are given only for firm matches. Clone size appears in some rows only: once, few, many, or a class for an expanded clone.

clone size	V gene	J gene	D gene	CDR3 protein	CDR3 DNA
.	TRBV18	TRBJ2-3	TRBD2	CASSPPLGGAVADTQYF	TGTGCCAGCTCACCACCTCTCGGGGGGGCCGTCGCAGATACGCAGTATTTT
.	TRBV15	TRBJ1-5	.	CATSRDQRGGQPQHF	TGTGCCACCAGCAGAGATCAACGGGGTGGCCAGCCCCAGCATTTT
.	TRBV4-1	TRBJ1-1	TRBD1	CASSQEAGGKRAKAFF	TGCGCCAGCAGCCAAGAAGCAGGGGGCAAGCGGGCGAAAGCTTTCTTT
once	TRBV15	TRBJ2-5	TRBD1	CATSRAKDRAETQYF	TGTGCCACCAGCAGAGCCAAGGACAGGGCAGAGACCCAGTACTTC
.	TRBV30	TRBJ2-1	TRBD2	CASGGQVEQFF	TGTGCCAGCGGGGGGCAGGTTGAGCAGTTCTTC
.	TRBV27	TRBJ2-5	.	CASSLSRQSLVETQYF	TGTGCCAGCAGTTTATCCAGACAGTCACTGGTGGAGACCCAGTACTTC
.	TRBV6-1	TRBJ1-1	.	CASSEQGYTEAFF	TGTGCCAGCAGTGAACAGGGGTACACTGAAGCTTTCTTT
.	TRBV19	TRBJ1-2	.	CASSIDTQGIYTF	TGTGCCAGTAGTATAGACACCCAGGGGATCTACACCTTC
.	TRBV6-1	TRBJ2-1	TRBD2	CASSEAGGRAYNEQFF	TGTGCCAGCAGTGAAGCTGGGGGGAGGGCCTACAATGAGCAGTTCTTC
once	TRBV5-1	TRBJ1-2	.	CASSLTDNYGYTF	TGCGCCAGCAGCTTAACAGATAACTATGGCTACACCTTC
.	TRBV5-6	TRBJ2-3	.	CASRVTQRRTDTQYF	TGTGCCAGCAGGGTTACCCAGCGGCGCACAGATACGCAGTATTTT
.	TRBV5-6	TRBJ1-3	TRBD1	CASSLGDRGSGNTIYF	TGTGCCAGCAGCTTGGGTGACAGGGGATCTGGAAACACCATATATTTT
.	TRBV14	TRBJ1-1	TRBD1	CASSPQGRNTEAFF	TGTGCCAGCAGCCCACAGGGGAGGAACACTGAAGCTTTCTTT
.	TRBV3-1/TRBV3-2	TRBJ2-2	.	CASRRGSPGELFF	TGTGCCAGCAGGCGAGGGAGCCCCGGGGAGCTGTTTTTT
.	TRBV6-5	TRBJ1-6	.	CASSHRQTDSPLHF	TGTGCCAGCAGTCATAGACAGACAGATTCACCCCTCCACTTT
.	TRBV7-6	TRBJ2-1	TRBD2	CASSYSSGVYNEQFF	TGTGCCAGCAGCTACAGTAGCGGGGTATACAATGAGCAGTTCTTC
few	TRBV6-5	TRBJ2-7	.	CASSYTGVYEQYF	TGTGCCAGCAGTTACACGGGGGTCTACGAGCAGTACTTC
.	TRBV20-1	TRBJ2-5	.	CSASGGKGKETQYF	TGCAGTGCTAGTGGCGGGAAGGGGAAAGAGACCCAGTACTTC
.	TRBV24-1	TRBJ1-2	.	CATSDSGRVTGYTF	TGTGCCACCAGTGATTCCGGCAGGGTTACAGGCTACACCTTC
.	TRBV5-4	TRBJ2-7	.	CASSAGGAGNLYEQYF	TGTGCCAGCAGCGCCGGGGGAGCAGGTAATCTCTACGAGCAGTACTTC